The 31 T cell receptor beta chains presented below share a single source sample, sequenced in a study of blood T cell repertoires in COVID-19. Data came from immunoSEQ multiplex PCR; TCRdb stores just in-frame clones and leaves some out. The table has about 280,000 clones, 89% seen once. The sample comprised PBMCs or T cells enriched from blood (not recorded which). The receptors derive from a woman aged 60 to 75 who had recovered from COVID-19.

V and J are TRBV19 and TRBJ2-5, with 8 bases lining up with TRBD1. CDR3 length equals 13 residues. Germline V gene data show CDR1 as LNHDA and CDR2 as SQIVND (reference sequence). Trimming removed 10 bases from V and 5 bases from J; junction bases left unmatched: 9. CDR3 sequence (DNA): TGTGCCACCGGGACAGGCAGTAGGGAGACCCAGTACTTC. Encoded protein: CATGTGSRETQYF.

The CDR3 coding sequence is TGCGCCAGCAGCGAGACTAGCGGGGGCCTCTCCTACGAGCAGTACTTC. Amino acid sequence: CASSETSGGLSYEQYF. This chain uses TRBV5-1 with TRBJ2-7, with 12 bases lining up with TRBD2. J gave up 0 bases and V 4 bases, and 5 bases lay outside the gene matches. The CDR3 covers 16 residues. Germline V gene data show CDR1 as SGHRS and CDR2 as YFSETQ.

The V and J genes are TRBV5-4 and TRBJ1-1; D is ambiguous. This CDR3 has 12 residues. V was trimmed by 5 bases and J by 7 bases, leaving 12 bases between them. Per germline, CDR1 SGHNT and CDR2 YYREEE (reference sequence). DNA for the CDR3: TGTGCCAGCAGTCCGGGGATGGATGAAGCTTTCTTT. Its translation is CASSPGMDEAFF.

The rearrangement joins TRBV11-2 to TRBJ1-2; tentatively, D is TRBD1 (6 bases). The CDR3 is 16 residues long. V was trimmed by 6 bases and J by 4 bases, leaving 21 bases between them. In germline, CDR1 is SGHAT, CDR2 FQNNGV. The CDR3 protein is CASRTPGQGSTYGYTF. The CDR3, as DNA: TGTGCCAGCAGAACTCCAGGGCAGGGGAGTACCTATGGCTACACCTTC.

The chain employs TRBV5-1 and TRBJ1-3; TRBD1 might be the D (5 bases). CDR1 SGHRS and CDR2 YFSETQ come from the germline V gene. The CDR3 runs 17 residues. Deletions cut 3 bases from V and 0 bases from J, with 16 bases between. CDR3 loop: CASSWDLQAYSGNTIYF. The CDR3 DNA reads as TGCGCCAGCAGCTGGGACTTACAGGCTTACTCTGGAAACACCATATATTTT. The variable domain in full, completed from reference TRBV5-1 and TRBJ1-3, reads KAGVTQTPRYLIKTRGQQVTLSCSPISGHRSVSWYQQTPGQGLQFLFEYFSETQRNKGNFPGRFSGRQFSNSRSEMNVSTLELGDSALYLCASSWDLQAYSGNTIYFGEGSWLTVV.

The V and J genes are TRBV5-4 and TRBJ2-7, with 11 positions matching TRBD2. The CDR3 has 15 amino acids. V lost 4 bases and J lost 4; bases outside the gene matches: 7. Germline V gene sequence: CDR1 SGHNT, CDR2 YYREEE (reference sequence). CDR3 protein: CASSLGLAGTYEQYF. The CDR3 region has the DNA TGTGCCAGCAGCCTAGGACTAGCGGGCACATACGAGCAGTACTTC.

The rearrangement uses TRBV18 and TRBJ1-3; tentative D call: TRBD1 (6 bases). V was pared by 1 base and J by 7 bases, with 14 bases between. Germline V lookup: CDR1 KGHSH, CDR2 LQKENI. The CDR3 has 15 residues. The CDR3 loop reads CASSPRTVLENTIYF. The CDR3, as DNA: TGTGCCAGCTCACCACGGACAGTCCTGGAGAACACCATATATTTT.

J is TRBJ2-7 and V is TRBV27; 7 bases match TRBD2. Germline values: CDR1 MNHEY, CDR2 SMNVEV (reference sequence). Trimming at V came to 5 bases and at J to 8 bases, leaving 12 bases not matched to a gene. The CDR3 runs 14 residues. Here the CDR3 DNA reads TGTGCCAGCAGTCAAGCGGGGAACCCCTTACAGCAGTACTTC. Its translation is CASSQAGNPLQQYF.

This chain joins TRBV11-2 and TRBJ2-5, with D possibly TRBD2 on 5 matching bases. Trimming removed 5 bases at V and 7 bases at J, with 14 bases between. There are 13 residues in the CDR3. Germline CDR1 and CDR2: SGHAT and FQNNGV. The CDR3 spells CASSLGIAGTQYF. CDR3 coding DNA: TGTGCCAGCAGCCTCGGGATCGCGGGGACCCAGTACTTC.

The V gene is TRBV6-5, the J gene TRBJ2-7, with D unresolved. The V gene's germline CDR1 is MNHEY and CDR2 SVGAGI. This CDR3 contains 15 residues. V lost 6 bases to trimming and J lost 0 bases, with 15 bases between them. CDR3 in amino acids: CASSLLSSSSYEQYF. The CDR3 DNA follows: TGTGCCAGCAGCCTCTTATCATCGAGCTCCTACGAGCAGTACTTC.

The rearrangement links TRBV7-8 to TRBJ1-5; no clear D gene. The CDR3 sequence is 13 residues long. Looked up from germline, CDR1 is SGHVS and CDR2 is FQNEAQ. The V end was cut by 1 base, the J end by 6 bases, with 7 bases between. CDR3: CASSLDSIQPQHF. DNA of the CDR3: TGTGCCAGCAGCTTAGATTCTATTCAGCCCCAGCATTTT.

The J gene is TRBJ2-7, the V gene TRBV3-1 (or the pseudogene TRBV3-2); 7 bases are shared with TRBD2. Trimming took 3 bases from V and 3 from J; bases not matched to a gene: 17. From germline, CDR1 is LGHDT and CDR2 YNNKEL (reference sequence). This CDR3 region has 18 residues. The CDR3 sequence: CASSQRYISPSGRYEQYF. The CDR3 nucleotides read TGTGCCAGCAGCCAGAGGTATATTAGCCCTAGCGGACGCTACGAGCAGTACTTC.

The rearrangement links TRBV5-1 to TRBJ1-2, with D maybe TRBD1 (6 bases). Germline CDR1 and CDR2: SGHRS and YFSETQ. V lost 2 bases to trimming and J lost 7 bases, with 15 bases between them. This CDR3 is built from 14 residues. This CDR3 reads CASSLGEGVAGYTF. CDR3 nucleotide sequence: TGCGCCAGCAGCTTAGGGGAGGGGGTCGCTGGCTACACCTTC.

This clone was detected once. This rearrangement joins TRBV7-9 to TRBJ1-2, with 7 bases identical to TRBD1. V shed 3 bases and J 8 bases; nucleotides not matched to a gene: 3. CDR3 length: 12 amino acids. Germline V gene lookup returns CDR1 SEHNR and CDR2 FQNEAQ (reference sequence). Here the CDR3 reads CASSLTGTGYTF. As DNA, the CDR3 is TGTGCCAGCAGCTTGACAGGGACGGGCTACACCTTC.

The chain couples TRBV28 to TRBJ1-2; TRBD1 aligns across 7 bases. Losses at the gene ends were 7 bases for V and 6 bases for J; bases not matched to a gene: 14. The CDR3 is 15 amino acids. Germline CDR1 is MDHEN and CDR2 is SYDVKM. The CDR3 spells CASTKGGLGVNGYTF. The DNA of the CDR3 is TGTGCCAGCACAAAAGGGGGCTTAGGGGTAAATGGCTACACCTTC.

The chain has TRBV11-3 and TRBJ2-7, with 7 bases matching TRBD1. Trimming removed 1 base from V and 3 bases from J; junction bases left unmatched: 6. The germline V gene has CDR1 SGHNT and CDR2 YENEEA. This CDR3 spans 15 amino acids. CDR3 sequence (DNA): TGTGCCAGCAGCTTAGGACCGGGACAGCACTACGAGCAGTACTTC. Translating gives CASSLGPGQHYEQYF.

This chain links TRBV21-1 with TRBJ2-7; the table's D call, TRBD2, has no DNA check behind it. TRBV21-1 is classified as a pseudogene. The CDR3 length is 14 residues. The CDR3 nucleotides are TGTGCCAGCAGCACTCACCTAGGGACTACTGTTCAGTACTTC. Its translation is CASSTHLGTTVQYF.

The rearrangement links TRBV24-1 to TRBJ2-1, with D tentatively TRBD2 (6 bases). Germline V CDR1 and CDR2: KGHDR, SFDVKD. Trimming left V 5 bases short and J 5 bases short, with 21 bases between. This CDR3 region has 17 residues. The CDR3 loop reads CATSAPLASRTNNEQFF. The DNA of the CDR3 is TGTGCCACCAGTGCCCCACTAGCTTCGCGGACTAACAATGAGCAGTTCTTC.

The rearrangement links TRBV6-1 to TRBJ1-2, with D perhaps TRBD1 (5 bases). The CDR3 covers 15 residues. Germline V gives CDR1 MNHNS, CDR2 SASEGT. Deletions cut 2 bases from V and 7 bases from J, with 17 bases between. The CDR3 reads CASSERHRMIGGYTF. CDR3 nucleotides: TGTGCCAGCAGTGAAAGGCACAGGATGATTGGTGGCTACACCTTC.

The chain links TRBV5-1 to TRBJ2-3; a possible D gene is TRBD2 (5 bases). CDR1 and CDR2 (germline): SGHRS, YFSETQ. V lost 10 bases and J lost 0, with 9 bases in between. The CDR3 length is 12 residues. The CDR3 DNA is TGCGCCTGCGGGTTGAGCACAGATACGCAGTATTTT. It encodes CACGLSTDTQYF.

This chain connects TRBV6-9 to TRBJ1-5; TRBD1 is a possible D gene (6 bases). Germline V gene sequence: CDR1 MNHGY, CDR2 SVAAGI. V shed 0 bases and J shed 2 bases, with 14 bases lying between them. This CDR3 comprises 17 residues. The chain's CDR3 is CASSYSANREGNQPQHF. In nucleotides, the CDR3 is TGTGCCAGCAGTTATTCCGCTAACAGGGAAGGCAATCAGCCCCAGCATTTT.

The rearrangement links TRBV19 to TRBJ1-5; D may be TRBD1 (5 bases). The CDR3 runs to 14 residues. Trimming removed 0 bases from V and 6 bases from J, with 9 bases in between. Germline assignment: CDR1 LNHDA and CDR2 SQIVND (reference sequence). The CDR3 here is CASSIEAGRQPQHF. The CDR3 region has the DNA TGTGCCAGTAGTATAGAAGCGGGGCGTCAGCCCCAGCATTTT.

CDR3 in amino acids: CARLASANEQYF. CDR3 DNA sequence: TGCGCCAGACTAGCGTCAGCGAACGAGCAGTACTTC. The chain uses TRBV5-1 and TRBJ2-7; 7 nucleotides align to TRBD2. This CDR3 is built from 12 residues. V lost 8 bases to trimming and J lost 5 bases; unmatched junction nucleotides: 7. The germline V gene encodes CDR1 SGHRS and CDR2 YFSETQ.

This chain joins TRBV2 and TRBJ2-2; D might be TRBD1 (6 bases). V lost 8 bases to trimming and J lost 4 bases, with 11 bases between them. The V gene's germline CDR1 is SNHLY and CDR2 FYNNEI. This CDR3 has 13 residues. The CDR3 nucleotides are TGTGCCAGCCAACAGGGATTCACCGGGGAGCTGTTTTTT. This translates into CASQQGFTGELFF.

J is TRBJ1-2 and V is TRBV3-1 (or the pseudogene TRBV3-2), with TRBD1 matching 7 bases. V was pared by 2 bases and J by 4 bases, with 16 bases of the junction left unmatched. CDR3 length equals 18 residues. Looked up from germline, CDR1 is LGHDT and CDR2 is YNNKEL (reference sequence). The CDR3 DNA sequence: TGTGCCAGCAGCCAACTTGTGACAGGGCCTTTTCTGGGCTATGGCTACACCTTC. Translating it yields CASSQLVTGPFLGYGYTF.

This chain joins TRBV6-1 and TRBJ1-1, with D hard to call. The germline V gene encodes CDR1 MNHNS and CDR2 SASEGT. The CDR3 loop spans 14 amino acids. Trimming took 2 bases from V and 0 from J, leaving 7 bases between them. The CDR3 region is CASSELLLNTEAFF. The CDR3 region has the DNA TGTGCCAGCAGTGAACTACTTCTGAACACTGAAGCTTTCTTT.

The rearrangement joins TRBV7-6 to TRBJ2-3; tentatively, D is TRBD2 (6 bases). Looked up from germline, CDR1 is SGHVS and CDR2 is FNYEAQ. The CDR3 loop spans 16 amino acids. Trimming left V 5 bases short and J 3 bases short, with 18 bases between. The CDR3 DNA is TGTGCCAGCAGCCCCGGGACTCCACTTGGGACAGATACGCAGTATTTT. This codes for CASSPGTPLGTDTQYF.

A few counts support this clone. The chain employs TRBV29-1 and TRBJ2-2, with 14 bases that match TRBD2. Germline V gene data show CDR1 as SQVTM and CDR2 as ANQGSEA. Germline trimming cut 3 bases from V and 5 bases from J; bases unmatched to any gene: 8. This CDR3 is built from 17 residues. For the CDR3, the DNA is TGCAGCGTTGAGGGGGGACTAGCGGGAGTGCGGACCGGGGAGCTGTTTTTT. Amino acids: CSVEGGLAGVRTGELFF.

The V call is TRBV7-9, the J call TRBJ2-7; 8 bases fit TRBD2. The CDR3 spans 14 residues. J was trimmed by 2 bases and V by 6 bases; bases with no gene match: 6. In germline, CDR1 is SEHNR, CDR2 FQNEAQ (reference sequence). The CDR3 here is CASRESGGTYEQYF. CDR3 coding DNA: TGTGCCAGCAGAGAAAGCGGGGGTACCTACGAGCAGTACTTC.

The chain recombines TRBV6-4 with TRBJ2-1; D not certain. The CDR3 spans 14 residues. In germline, CDR1 is MRHNA, CDR2 SNTAGT. Trimming pared 6 bases from V and 1 base from J, leaving 10 bases between. CDR3 region: CASSAVASYNEQFF. In DNA, the CDR3 is TGTGCCAGCAGCGCCGTAGCTTCCTACAATGAGCAGTTCTTC.

CDR3 DNA sequence: TGTGCCTGGAGGGATAGACAGGGGGCACCGAATTCACCCCTCCACTTT. This translates into CAWRDRQGAPNSPLHF. V usage is TRBV30 and J usage is TRBJ1-6; 10 bases fit TRBD1. The CDR3 consists of 16 residues. The germline V gene has CDR1 GTSNPN and CDR2 SVGIG (reference sequence). V gave up 3 bases and J gave up 7 bases; unmatched junction bases: 9.